This T cell receptor beta chain was identified during a study of T-cell reconstitution after alpha-beta-depleted transplantation in children. At least ten counts were recorded for this clonotype. V was clipped by 2 bases and J by 0 bases, with 7 bases between them. The CDR3 is 14 amino acids. Molecular barcoding with unique molecular identifiers was used for the TCRbeta library. TCRdb re-derived calls from the PCR reads in MiXCR, one entry per CDR3 protein. The table lists about 270,000 distinct CDR3 sequences, 9.9% of them singletons. The TCR comes from a human donor who donated a stem cell graft to a child with SCID. This sequence joins TRBV12-3 or TRBV12-4 and TRBJ1-1; a weak D match, TRBD1 (5 bases). The sample consisted of PBMCs from the stem cell graft donor, taken from the stem cell graft. CDR3 nucleotide sequence: TGTGCCAGCAGTTTACAGGGAATGAACACTGAAGCTTTCTTT. Translating gives CASSLQGMNTEAFF.